Shown below are 17 T cell receptor beta chains from a single sample sequenced in a study of blood T cell repertoires in COVID-19. This table comes from immunoSEQ multiplex PCR, and its TCRdb copy is limited to in-frame clones, with some not included. This sample has 120,000 to 150,000 clones, with 65% to 85% found just once. The specimen sequenced was peripheral blood. These receptors originate from a woman aged 45 to 65 with acute or convalescent COVID-19.

The V call is TRBV7-3, the J call TRBJ2-5, with D tentatively TRBD1 (5 bases). The CDR3 has 15 residues. The V gene lost 1 base and the J gene lost 0 bases, with 9 bases spanning the gap. Germline V lookup: CDR1 SGHTA, CDR2 FQGTGA. The CDR3 nucleotides read TGTGCCAGCAGCTTAATGGGGCTCGACCAAGAGACCCAGTACTTC. Translating gives CASSLMGLDQETQYF.

The chain links TRBV28 to TRBJ1-4, with 7 positions matching TRBD1. The V segment lost 5 bases and the J segment 6 bases; nucleotides outside the gene matches: 9. Looked up from germline, CDR1 is MDHEN and CDR2 is SYDVKM. There are 15 residues in the CDR3. CDR3 amino acids: CASSITGVQDEKLFF. In DNA, the CDR3 is TGTGCCAGCAGTATTACAGGGGTTCAGGATGAAAAACTGTTTTTT.

The chain is built from TRBV5-1 and TRBJ1-2, with 8 bases aligning to TRBD1. Germline trimming cut 4 bases from V and 8 bases from J; bases unmatched to any gene: 10. The CDR3 spans 14 residues. Per the germline V gene, CDR1 is SGHRS and CDR2 is YFSETQ. The CDR3 sequence is CASSDQGQGRGYTF. The CDR3 region has the DNA TGCGCCAGCAGCGATCAAGGACAGGGACGAGGCTACACCTTC.

The chain uses TRBV7-9 and TRBJ1-2, with D perhaps matching TRBD1 (6 bases). The CDR3 is 14 amino acids. V lost 1 base, J lost 7 bases, and 13 bases lay in between. Germline V gene sequence: CDR1 SEHNR, CDR2 FQNEAQ (reference sequence). The CDR3 region has the DNA TGTGCCAGCAGCTTAGAACAGGGTGGTCGTGGCTACACCTTC. Its protein is CASSLEQGGRGYTF.

This chain joins TRBV7-2 and TRBJ1-5, with D maybe TRBD1 (6 bases). Germline lookup yields CDR1 SGHTA and CDR2 FQGNSA. The V and J ends lost 5 bases and 5 bases respectively, with 19 bases between them. The length of the CDR3 is 16 residues. In DNA form, the CDR3 reads TGTGCCAGCAGCATTGGGGGGGGCAGGGTGGATCAGCCCCAGCATTTT. It is translated as CASSIGGGRVDQPQHF.

This chain connects TRBV4-1 to TRBJ1-2, with a tentative D call TRBD1 (5 bases). The germline CDR1 and CDR2 sequences are MGHRA and YSYEKL. V was trimmed by 5 bases and J by 7 bases, leaving 8 bases between them. This CDR3 is built from 11 residues. DNA of the CDR3: TGCGCCAGCAGCGAGCAGGGTGGCTACACCTTC. Its protein product is CASSEQGGYTF.

The chain couples TRBV7-9 to TRBJ1-3; TRBD1 is a possible D gene (5 bases). V gave up 1 base and J gave up 0 bases, with 13 bases separating them. CDR3 size: 17 residues. Germline V gives CDR1 SEHNR, CDR2 FQNEAQ (reference sequence). The DNA of the CDR3 is TGTGCCAGCAGCTTAGGCGTTTTGGACACCTCTGGAAACACCATATATTTT. Its protein product is CASSLGVLDTSGNTIYF.

This clone was counted only a few times. The gene calls are TRBV6-5 and TRBJ2-7, with D tentatively TRBD2 (7 bases). CDR1 is MNHEY and CDR2 is SVGAGI in the germline V gene. V lost 10 bases and J 0 bases, leaving 13 bases between the germline ends. This CDR3 comprises 13 residues. Written as DNA, the CDR3 is TGTGCCACCGGAGGGGGGGCCTCCTACGAGCAGTACTTC. This gives the protein CATGGGASYEQYF.

This clone has a single count. The J gene is TRBJ2-1, the V gene TRBV2; 7 bases line up with TRBD2. The CDR3 extends over 14 amino acids. CDR1 and CDR2 from the germline V gene are SNHLY and FYNNEI. V lost 4 bases to trimming and J lost 5 bases; unmatched junction nucleotides: 5. The CDR3 region has the DNA TGTGCCAGCAGTGCTATAGCGGGTGACAATGAGCAGTTCTTC. It specifies CASSAIAGDNEQFF. The full variable domain, its missing parts supplied by reference TRBV2 and TRBJ2-1, is EPEVTQTPSHQVTQMGQEVILRCVPISNHLYFYWYRQILGQKVEFLVSFYNNEISEKSEIFDDQFSVERPDGSNFTLKIRSTKLEDSAMYFCASSAIAGDNEQFFGPGTRLTVL.

The rearrangement joins TRBV11-2 to TRBJ2-3, with 13 nucleotides matching TRBD2. The CDR3 runs to 17 residues. Per the germline V gene, CDR1 is SGHAT and CDR2 is FQNNGV. V shed 4 bases, J shed 2 bases, and the junction held 6 bases outside the gene matches. The chain's CDR3 is CASSSRTSGGYTDTQYF. CDR3 bases: TGTGCCAGCAGCTCCCGGACTAGCGGGGGATACACAGATACGCAGTATTTT.

This clone was detected a few times. The chain recombines TRBV4-2 with TRBJ2-5, with D maybe TRBD2 (7 bases). The CDR3 spans 16 residues. Germline V lookup: CDR1 LGHNA, CDR2 YNFKEQ. V was clipped by 1 base and J by 4 bases, with 16 bases between them. The CDR3 is CASSQGNGGGGETQYF. In DNA, the CDR3 is TGTGCCAGCAGCCAAGGCAACGGGGGAGGGGGAGAGACCCAGTACTTC.

This clone was seen more than once but under ten times. The gene calls are TRBV12-3 or TRBV12-4 and TRBJ1-6, with D unclear. The CDR3 runs 13 residues. The V gene lost 6 bases and the J gene lost 14 bases, with 17 bases spanning the gap. CDR3 coding DNA: TGTGCCAGCAGCTATCCTAATTTGCGGGCCCTCCACTTT. Its protein product is CASSYPNLRALHF.

The chain recombines TRBV6-5 with TRBJ2-3; perhaps TRBD2 as D (7 bases). The V gene's germline CDR1 is MNHEY and CDR2 SVGAGI. Trimming left V 2 bases short and J 0 bases short, with 12 bases between. This CDR3 contains 16 residues. CDR3 DNA sequence: TGTGCCAGCAGTTACGGGGGGGCGGAGAGCACAGATACGCAGTATTTT. Protein product: CASSYGGAESTDTQYF.

This clone was picked up one time. The chain joins TRBV3-1 (or the pseudogene TRBV3-2) to TRBJ2-2, with unresolved D. Germline V gives CDR1 LGHDT, CDR2 YNNKEL (reference sequence). Trimming cost V 5 bases and J 5 bases, with 15 bases left between them. This CDR3 is 15 amino acids long. As DNA, the CDR3 is TGTGCCAGCAGCAAAAGGAGCCCTGGTACCGGGGAGCTGTTTTTT. Translation: CASSKRSPGTGELFF.

This chain links TRBV15 with TRBJ1-5; D is possibly TRBD1 (6 bases). Germline V CDR1 and CDR2: LNHNV, YYDKDF (reference sequence). V dropped 5 bases and J dropped 3 bases, with 17 bases sitting between them. The CDR3 has 16 residues. CDR3 sequence reads: CATSGGVGAHNQPQHF. The CDR3 DNA reads as TGTGCCACCAGCGGGGGGGTGGGGGCTCACAATCAGCCCCAGCATTTT.

The chain uses TRBV9 and TRBJ2-3, with 8 positions matching TRBD2. Losses at the gene ends were 5 bases for V and 3 bases for J; bases not matched to a gene: 8. The CDR3 is 15 amino acids. The germline V gene has CDR1 SGDLS and CDR2 YYNGEE. Written as DNA, the CDR3 is TGTGCCAGCAGTTCGAGGCGGGGGGTAACAGATACGCAGTATTTT. Translating gives CASSSRRGVTDTQYF.

The rearrangement joins TRBV12-3 or TRBV12-4 to TRBJ2-2; D call uncertain. This CDR3 region has 12 residues. The V and J ends lost 4 bases and 8 bases respectively, with 8 bases between them. Written as DNA, the CDR3 is TGTGCCAGCAGTTGGTGGGCTGGGGAGCTGTTTTTT. Translated, it gives CASSWWAGELFF.